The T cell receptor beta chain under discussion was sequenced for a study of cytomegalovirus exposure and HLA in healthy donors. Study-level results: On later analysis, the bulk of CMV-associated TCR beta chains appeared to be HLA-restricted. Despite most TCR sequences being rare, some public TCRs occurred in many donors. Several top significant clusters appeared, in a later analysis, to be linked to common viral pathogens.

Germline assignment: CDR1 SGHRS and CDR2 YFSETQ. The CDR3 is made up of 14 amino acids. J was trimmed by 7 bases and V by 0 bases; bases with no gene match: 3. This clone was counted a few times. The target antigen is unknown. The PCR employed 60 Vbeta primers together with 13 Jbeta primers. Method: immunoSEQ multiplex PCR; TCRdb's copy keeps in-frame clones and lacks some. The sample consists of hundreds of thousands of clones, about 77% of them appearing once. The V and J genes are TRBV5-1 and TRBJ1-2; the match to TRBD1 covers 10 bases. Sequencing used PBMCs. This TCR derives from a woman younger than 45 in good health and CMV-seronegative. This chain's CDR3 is CASSLGQGAIGYTF. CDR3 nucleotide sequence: TGCGCCAGCAGCTTGGGACAGGGGGCGATTGGCTACACCTTC.